The 25 T cell receptor beta chains below were found in one sample sequenced in a study of blood T cell repertoires in COVID-19. This table comes from immunoSEQ multiplex PCR, and its TCRdb copy is limited to in-frame clones, with some not included. Of about 220,000 clones detected, about 82% appear once; the ten largest clones hold 2% to 3%. Sequencing was done on a sample of peripheral blood. These receptors all come from a woman between 70 and 85 years old with COVID-19, enrolled during active disease.

The rearrangement uses TRBV9 and TRBJ2-2; the D gene is possibly TRBD1 (6 bases). Looked up from germline, CDR1 is SGDLS and CDR2 is YYNGEE. The CDR3 totals 16 residues. V lost 0 bases, J lost 4 bases, and 13 bases lay in between. CDR3: CASSVARGHFTGELFF. CDR3 in DNA: TGTGCCAGCAGCGTAGCAAGGGGACACTTCACCGGGGAGCTGTTTTTT.

The V call is TRBV6-2 or TRBV6-3, the J call TRBJ2-4; tentatively, D is TRBD1 (5 bases). The CDR3 is 15 residues long. Trimming stripped 5 bases from V and 0 bases from J, with 11 bases between. CDR1 is MNHEY and CDR2 is SVGEGT in the germline V gene. The CDR3 loop reads CASSGSGIAKNIQYF. Here the CDR3 DNA reads TGTGCCAGCAGTGGATCAGGGATAGCCAAAAACATTCAGTACTTC.

The J gene is TRBJ1-2, the V gene TRBV11-2, with TRBD1 matching over 8 bases. Germline CDR1 is SGHAT and CDR2 is FQNNGV. V shed 4 bases and J 8 bases; nucleotides not matched to a gene: 12. This CDR3 has 15 amino acids. This CDR3 reads CASSSGPDRGRGYTF. DNA of the CDR3: TGTGCCAGCAGCTCCGGACCAGACAGGGGTAGGGGCTACACCTTC.

This clone turned up a few times. V gene TRBV4-3 combines with J gene TRBJ2-3; TRBD1 aligns across 12 bases. This CDR3 comprises 20 residues. The V segment lost 0 bases and the J segment 2 bases; nucleotides outside the gene matches: 12. CDR1 and CDR2 (germline): LGHNA, YSLEER. CDR3 sequence reads: CASSQDGTGGASWPTDTQYF. The CDR3 DNA reads as TGCGCCAGCAGCCAAGATGGGACAGGGGGCGCTTCTTGGCCCACAGATACGCAGTATTTT.

This clone was observed once. The rearrangement uses TRBV2 and TRBJ2-7, with a possible D match to TRBD1 (6 bases). The CDR3 contains 15 residues. Trimming shortened V by 6 bases and J by 6 bases, and 21 bases separated the two germline ends. Germline V gene sequence: CDR1 SNHLY, CDR2 FYNNEI. The CDR3 sequence is CASRGPEQGTGEQYF. CDR3 nucleotides: TGTGCCAGCAGGGGACCCGAACAGGGAACTGGCGAGCAGTACTTC.

J is TRBJ1-2 and V is TRBV20-1; D gene unclear. V gave up 6 bases and J gave up 5 bases, with 7 bases separating them. The CDR3 totals 10 residues. The germline gives CDR1 DFQATT, CDR2 SNEGSKA (reference sequence). CDR3 bases: TGCAGTGCGTACAGTTATGGCTACACCTTC. Amino acids: CSAYSYGYTF.

This clone was counted only a few times. The chain combines TRBV28 with TRBJ1-5; TRBD1 is a possible D gene (5 bases). V shed 5 bases and J shed 0 bases, with 20 bases lying between them. Germline V gene data show CDR1 as MDHEN and CDR2 as SYDVKM. This CDR3 is built from 18 residues. In DNA, the CDR3 is TGTGCCAGCAGTCTACACCCCCCGACAGCTGATAGCAATCAGCCCCAGCATTTT. This sequence encodes CASSLHPPTADSNQPQHF.

CDR3 DNA sequence: TGCGCCAGCAGTCCATCATTAGCTTCGACAGAAAAATATTCACCCCTCCACTTT. It specifies CASSPSLASTEKYSPLHF. This chain links TRBV23-1 with TRBJ1-6; D may be TRBD1 (5 bases). TRBV23-1 is marked as an open reading frame, function uncertain. Trimming took off 4 bases at V and 8 bases at J, with 24 bases between the two ends. CDR3 size: 18 residues.

This clone was picked up one time. This rearrangement joins TRBV6-2 or TRBV6-3 to TRBJ1-2, with D perhaps TRBD1 (5 bases). The CDR3 has 17 residues. Trimming removed 5 bases from V and 7 bases from J, with 26 bases in between. Per the germline V gene, CDR1 is MNHEY and CDR2 is SVGEGT. The CDR3 here is CASSLLTALIPTIGYTF. The CDR3 nucleotides read TGTGCCAGCAGTCTCCTGACAGCATTGATCCCAACTATTGGCTACACCTTC.

This chain uses TRBV6-5 with TRBJ1-1; D possibly corresponds to TRBD1 (5 bases). This CDR3 region has 14 residues. Looked up from germline, CDR1 is MNHEY and CDR2 is SVGAGI. Trimming took 10 bases from V and 0 from J, leaving 15 bases between them. Here the CDR3 reads CATGGRAVNTEAFF. CDR3 in DNA: TGTGCCACCGGGGGGAGGGCCGTGAACACTGAAGCTTTCTTT.

V usage is TRBV7-2 and J usage is TRBJ2-7; 10 nucleotides align to TRBD2. V shed 5 bases and J 0 bases; nucleotides not matched to a gene: 4. There are 15 residues in the CDR3. The germline gives CDR1 SGHTA, CDR2 FQGNSA. The CDR3 nucleotides are TGTGCCAGCAGCGCCTCTAGCGGGAGCTCCTACGAGCAGTACTTC. Its translation is CASSASSGSSYEQYF.

The rearrangement links TRBV19 to TRBJ1-2, with a possible D match to TRBD1 (5 bases). Trimming took 7 bases from V and 3 from J, leaving 15 bases between them. The CDR3 runs to 14 residues. Germline assignment: CDR1 LNHDA and CDR2 SQIVND (reference sequence). For the CDR3, the DNA is TGTGCCAGTACCTCAGCAGGGTATGACTATGGCTACACCTTC. Amino acid sequence: CASTSAGYDYGYTF.

The chain uses TRBV6-2 or TRBV6-3 and TRBJ2-7; D remains ambiguous. Germline CDR1 MNHEY, CDR2 SVGEGT. Deletions cut 0 bases from V and 3 bases from J, with 9 bases between. This CDR3 is built from 14 residues. The CDR3 DNA sequence: TGTGCCAGCAGTTACTCGGGCAGAGACTACGAGCAGTACTTC. Translating it yields CASSYSGRDYEQYF.

This clone appeared a few times. This rearrangement joins TRBV27 to TRBJ1-6; tentative D call: TRBD1 (5 bases). The CDR3 is 16 amino acids. Per the germline V gene, CDR1 is MNHEY and CDR2 is SMNVEV (reference sequence). V lost 4 bases and J 5 bases, leaving 15 bases between the germline ends. In DNA form, the CDR3 reads TGTGCCAGCAGTTACCTCTTGGGCAGGGATAATTCACCCCTCCACTTT. Amino acids: CASSYLLGRDNSPLHF.

This chain connects TRBV19 to TRBJ2-1; D is possibly TRBD2 (5 bases). This CDR3 has 14 amino acids. Trimming stripped 5 bases from V and 2 bases from J, with 10 bases between. Germline loops: CDR1 LNHDA, CDR2 SQIVND (reference sequence). CDR3 nucleotide sequence: TGTGCCAGTAGTGGAGGCCCGGCCTACAATGAGCAGTTCTTC. Protein: CASSGGPAYNEQFF.

V gene TRBV19 combines with J gene TRBJ1-2, with D unclear. The CDR3 has 13 amino acids. Germline V gene data show CDR1 as LNHDA and CDR2 as SQIVND (reference sequence). V was trimmed by 6 bases and J by 5 bases, leaving 13 bases between them. The CDR3 DNA reads as TGTGCCAGTAGGGAAAGAGGAGATTATGGCTACACCTTC. Amino acids: CASRERGDYGYTF.

The CDR3 sequence is CASSSPGHAGYEQYF. The CDR3 region has the DNA TGTGCCAGCAGTTCCCCGGGACATGCTGGATACGAGCAGTACTTC. The J gene is TRBJ2-7, the V gene TRBV6-5, with a weak D call TRBD1 (6 bases). The germline gives CDR1 MNHEY, CDR2 SVGAGI. With 4 bases removed from V and 4 bases from J, the gap between germline ends came to 17 bases. The CDR3 has 15 amino acids.

This clone was counted once. The chain employs TRBV10-3 and TRBJ1-6; the match to TRBD1 covers 9 bases. Losses at the gene ends were 4 bases for V and 9 bases for J; bases not matched to a gene: 4. The CDR3 totals 14 residues. CDR1 ENHRY and CDR2 SYGVKD come from the germline V gene. CDR3 loop: CAISGDREGSPLHF. CDR3 in DNA: TGTGCCATCAGTGGGGACAGGGAGGGTTCACCCCTCCACTTT.

This clone turned up a few times. The chain uses TRBV9 and TRBJ1-4; 9 nucleotides line up with TRBD1. After removal of 4 bases from V and 5 bases from J, the junction contained 3 bases not matched to a gene. The CDR3 length is 14 residues. Germline assignment: CDR1 SGDLS and CDR2 YYNGEE. The CDR3 nucleotides are TGTGCCAGCAGCCCCGGGACAGGGAATGAAAAACTGTTTTTT. The encoded protein is CASSPGTGNEKLFF.

The J gene is TRBJ1-2, the V gene TRBV5-1; 7 nucleotides match TRBD1. The V gene end was trimmed by 0 bases and the J gene end by 4 bases; junction bases not matched to a gene: 9. The CDR3 spans 16 residues. Germline V gene lookup returns CDR1 SGHRS and CDR2 YFSETQ. Written as DNA, the CDR3 is TGCGCCAGCAGCTTGGCGGGACAGACTCGTGGCTATGGCTACACCTTC. Amino acids: CASSLAGQTRGYGYTF. Full variable domain (missing parts from reference TRBV5-1 and TRBJ1-2): KAGVTQTPRYLIKTRGQQVTLSCSPISGHRSVSWYQQTPGQGLQFLFEYFSETQRNKGNFPGRFSGRQFSNSRSEMNVSTLELGDSALYLCASSLAGQTRGYGYTFGSGTRLTVV.

CDR3 region: CASTWGLVSGANVLTF. DNA of the CDR3: TGCGCCAGCACATGGGGACTTGTCTCTGGGGCCAACGTCCTGACTTTC. The chain has TRBV5-1 and TRBJ2-6; possible D gene TRBD2, 6 bases. Germline values: CDR1 SGHRS, CDR2 YFSETQ. Trimming removed 6 bases at V and 0 bases at J, with 13 bases between. The CDR3 covers 16 residues. The full variable domain, with the rest looked up from reference TRBV5-1 and TRBJ2-6, is KAGVTQTPRYLIKTRGQQVTLSCSPISGHRSVSWYQQTPGQGLQFLFEYFSETQRNKGNFPGRFSGRQFSNSRSEMNVSTLELGDSALYLCASTWGLVSGANVLTFGAGSRLTVL.

This clone was seen many times. The genes are TRBV9 and TRBJ2-1, with 11 bases matching TRBD2. CDR3 length: 15 residues. The germline V gene has CDR1 SGDLS and CDR2 YYNGEE. J lost 5 bases, V lost 4 bases, and 5 bases had no gene match. The CDR3 sequence: CASSFSGGADNEQFF. In DNA, the CDR3 is TGTGCCAGCAGCTTTAGCGGGGGGGCCGACAATGAGCAGTTCTTC.

The V and J genes are TRBV9 and TRBJ2-1, with 7 bases that match TRBD1. V trimming: 3 bases; J trimming: 0 bases; junction bases outside the gene matches: 15. CDR1 is SGDLS and CDR2 is YYNGEE in the germline V gene. This CDR3 has 19 residues. The CDR3 nucleotides are TGTGCCAGCAGCGCACGACAAACCAGGGGGAGAGACTCCTACAATGAGCAGTTCTTC. Its protein is CASSARQTRGRDSYNEQFF.

The rearrangement uses TRBV6-2 or TRBV6-3 and TRBJ2-6; D is possibly TRBD1 (5 bases). V was clipped by 5 bases and J by 0 bases, with 11 bases between them. This CDR3 region has 16 residues. Germline V CDR1 and CDR2: MNHEY, SVGEGT. As DNA, the CDR3 is TGTGCCAGCAGTGGGGCCAAACCCTCTGGGGCCAACGTCCTGACTTTC. Translated: CASSGAKPSGANVLTF.

This rearrangement joins TRBV5-1 to TRBJ1-3, with D possibly TRBD1 on 5 matching bases. The CDR3 totals 16 residues. Germline V gene data show CDR1 as SGHRS and CDR2 as YFSETQ. Trimming removed 3 bases from V and 0 bases from J, with 13 bases in between. CDR3 protein: CASSYEARASGNTIYF. CDR3 in DNA: TGCGCCAGCAGCTACGAGGCCAGGGCCTCTGGAAACACCATATATTTT.